This record looks at one TCR beta chain sequence and its context. Here immunoSEQ multiplex PCR was the method, and the copy in TCRdb shows in-frame clones only, minus some. The data contain 190,000 or so clones, around 89% of them seen just once; the ten biggest clones take up 1.2%. The data derive from a study of blood T cell repertoires in COVID-19. The material sequenced was PBMCs or T cells enriched from blood (not recorded which). The TCR sequence derives from a man aged 30 to 39 who had recovered from COVID-19.

In nucleotides, the CDR3 is TGCGCCAGCAGCCAAGTCACGGCGGGCCCTTTGTTTGAGCAGTTCTTC. Translating it yields CASSQVTAGPLFEQFF. V gene TRBV4-1 combines with J gene TRBJ2-1, with D possibly matching TRBD2 (5 bases). The V gene's germline CDR1 is MGHRA and CDR2 YSYEKL. The CDR3 length is 16 residues. V was pared by 1 base and J by 9 bases, with 19 bases between.